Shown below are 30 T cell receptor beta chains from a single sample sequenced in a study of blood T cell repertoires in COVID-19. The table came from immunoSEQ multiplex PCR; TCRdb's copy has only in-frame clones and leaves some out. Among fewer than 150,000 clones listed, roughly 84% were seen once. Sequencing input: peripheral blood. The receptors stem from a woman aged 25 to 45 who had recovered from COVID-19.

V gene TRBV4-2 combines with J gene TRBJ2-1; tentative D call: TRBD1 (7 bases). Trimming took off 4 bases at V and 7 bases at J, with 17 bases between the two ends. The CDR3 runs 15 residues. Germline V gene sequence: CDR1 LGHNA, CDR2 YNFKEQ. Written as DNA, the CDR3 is TGTGCCAGCAGCCTCCAGGGGGACTGGACGAATGAGCAGTTCTTC. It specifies CASSLQGDWTNEQFF.

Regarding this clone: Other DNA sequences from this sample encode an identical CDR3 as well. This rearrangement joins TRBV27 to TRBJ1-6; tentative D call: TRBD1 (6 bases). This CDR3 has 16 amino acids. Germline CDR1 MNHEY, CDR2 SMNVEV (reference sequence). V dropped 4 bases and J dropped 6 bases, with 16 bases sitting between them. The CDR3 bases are TGTGCCAGCAGTTCGGCCTCGACAGGATTTAATTCACCCCTCCACTTT. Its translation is CASSSASTGFNSPLHF.

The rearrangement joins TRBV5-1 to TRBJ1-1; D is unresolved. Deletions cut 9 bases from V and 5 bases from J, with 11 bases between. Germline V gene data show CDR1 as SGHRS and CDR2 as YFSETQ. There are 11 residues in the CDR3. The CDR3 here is CAKRVGTEAFF. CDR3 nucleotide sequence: TGCGCCAAGAGAGTCGGTACTGAAGCTTTCTTT.

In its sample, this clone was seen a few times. The CDR3 reads CASSQTGVGYGYTF. The CDR3 DNA reads as TGTGCCAGCAGTCAGACAGGAGTCGGGTATGGCTACACCTTC. The chain couples TRBV2 to TRBJ1-2; a possible D gene is TRBD1 (6 bases). The CDR3 contains 14 residues. The germline V gene encodes CDR1 SNHLY and CDR2 FYNNEI. Trimming took off 5 bases at V and 5 bases at J, with 15 bases between the two ends.

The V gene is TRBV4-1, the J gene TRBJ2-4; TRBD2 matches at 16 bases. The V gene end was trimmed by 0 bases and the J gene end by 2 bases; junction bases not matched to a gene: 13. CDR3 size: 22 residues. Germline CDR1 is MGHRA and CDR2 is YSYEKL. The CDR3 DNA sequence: TGCGCCAGCAGCCAAGATGCCCTACCGGGACTAGCGGGGGGGCTTTCCAAAAACATTCAGTACTTC. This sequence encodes CASSQDALPGLAGGLSKNIQYF.

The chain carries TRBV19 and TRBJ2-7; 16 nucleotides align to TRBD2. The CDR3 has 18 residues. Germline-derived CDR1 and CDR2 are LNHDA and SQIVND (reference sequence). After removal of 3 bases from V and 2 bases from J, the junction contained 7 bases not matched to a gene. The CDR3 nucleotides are TGTGCCAGTAGTATTTCCCAGGGACTAGCGGGGGGGCCCTACGAGCAGTACTTC. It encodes CASSISQGLAGGPYEQYF.

The CDR3 sequence is CASSAGPRELREQYF. The CDR3 nucleotides read TGTGCCAGCAGCGCCGGGCCCAGGGAACTCCGCGAGCAGTACTTC. This chain links TRBV5-4 with TRBJ2-7, with a tentative D call TRBD1 (5 bases). V was trimmed by 4 bases and J by 6 bases, leaving 20 bases between them. CDR3 size: 15 residues. Germline V gene sequence: CDR1 SGHNT, CDR2 YYREEE (reference sequence).

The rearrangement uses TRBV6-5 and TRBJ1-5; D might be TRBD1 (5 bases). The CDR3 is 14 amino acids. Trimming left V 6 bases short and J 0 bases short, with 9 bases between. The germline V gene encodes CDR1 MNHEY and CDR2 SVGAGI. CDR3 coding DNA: TGTGCCAGCAGAACAGGTTATAGCAATCAGCCCCAGCATTTT. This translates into CASRTGYSNQPQHF.

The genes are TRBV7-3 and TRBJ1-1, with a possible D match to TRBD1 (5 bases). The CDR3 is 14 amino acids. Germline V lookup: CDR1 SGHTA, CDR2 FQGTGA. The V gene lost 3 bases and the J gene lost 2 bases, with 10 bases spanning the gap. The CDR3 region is CASSLGEGNTEAFF. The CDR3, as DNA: TGTGCCAGCAGCTTGGGGGAGGGTAACACTGAAGCTTTCTTT.

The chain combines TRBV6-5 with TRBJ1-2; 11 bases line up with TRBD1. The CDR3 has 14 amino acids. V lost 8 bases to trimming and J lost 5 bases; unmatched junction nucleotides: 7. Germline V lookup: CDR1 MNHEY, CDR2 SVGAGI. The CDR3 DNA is TGTGCCAGCCGGACAGGGGGCTTGGGGTATGGCTACACCTTC. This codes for CASRTGGLGYGYTF.

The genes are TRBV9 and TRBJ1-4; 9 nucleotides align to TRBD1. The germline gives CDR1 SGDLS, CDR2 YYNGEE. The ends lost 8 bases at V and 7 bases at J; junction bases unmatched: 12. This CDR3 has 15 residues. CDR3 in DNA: TGTGCCAGGGACAGGGGAATGAAGGTATGTGAAAAACTGTTTTTT. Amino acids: CARDRGMKVCEKLFF.

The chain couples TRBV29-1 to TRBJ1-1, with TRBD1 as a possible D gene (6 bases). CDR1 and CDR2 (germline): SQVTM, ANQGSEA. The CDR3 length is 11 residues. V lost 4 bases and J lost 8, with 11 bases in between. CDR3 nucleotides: TGCAGCGTTGTAAACAGGGACGAAGCTTTCTTT. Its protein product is CSVVNRDEAFF.

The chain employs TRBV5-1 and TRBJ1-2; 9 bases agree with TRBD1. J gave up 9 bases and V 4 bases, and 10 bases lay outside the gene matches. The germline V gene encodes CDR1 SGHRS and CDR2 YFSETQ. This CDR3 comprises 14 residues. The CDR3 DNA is TGCGCCAGCAGCCCGGGACAGGGTGGAGGGAGCTACACCTTC. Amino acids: CASSPGQGGGSYTF. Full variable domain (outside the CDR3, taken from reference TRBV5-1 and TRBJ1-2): KAGVTQTPRYLIKTRGQQVTLSCSPISGHRSVSWYQQTPGQGLQFLFEYFSETQRNKGNFPGRFSGRQFSNSRSEMNVSTLELGDSALYLCASSPGQGGGSYTFGSGTRLTVV.

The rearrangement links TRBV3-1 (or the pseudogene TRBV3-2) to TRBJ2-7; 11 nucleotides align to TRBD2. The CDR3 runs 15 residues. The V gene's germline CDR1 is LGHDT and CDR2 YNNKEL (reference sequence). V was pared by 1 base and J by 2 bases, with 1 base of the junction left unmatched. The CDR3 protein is CASSQGLAGTYEQYF. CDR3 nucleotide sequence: TGTGCCAGCAGCCAAGGACTAGCGGGGACCTACGAGCAGTACTTC.

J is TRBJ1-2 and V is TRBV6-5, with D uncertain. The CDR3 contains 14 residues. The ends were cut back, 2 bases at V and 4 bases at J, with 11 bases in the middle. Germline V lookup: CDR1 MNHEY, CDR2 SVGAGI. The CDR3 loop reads CASSYLPDTYGYTF. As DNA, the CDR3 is TGTGCCAGCAGTTACCTTCCAGACACCTATGGCTACACCTTC.

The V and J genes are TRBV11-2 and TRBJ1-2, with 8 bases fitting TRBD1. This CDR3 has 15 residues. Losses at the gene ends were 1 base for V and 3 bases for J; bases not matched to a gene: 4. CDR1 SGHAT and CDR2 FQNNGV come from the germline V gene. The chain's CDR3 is CASSLGPGQDYGYTF. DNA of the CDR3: TGTGCCAGCAGCTTAGGACCGGGACAGGACTATGGCTACACCTTC.

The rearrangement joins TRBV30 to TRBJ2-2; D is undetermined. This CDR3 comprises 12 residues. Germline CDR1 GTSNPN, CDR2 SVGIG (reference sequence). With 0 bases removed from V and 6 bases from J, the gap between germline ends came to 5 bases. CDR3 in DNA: TGTGCCTGGAGTGTACTGGCCGGGGAGCTGTTTTTT. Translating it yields CAWSVLAGELFF.

The CDR3: CASSIGGTGGKKRDYEQYF. The CDR3 DNA is TGTGCCAGTAGTATAGGCGGGACAGGGGGGAAGAAGCGGGATTACGAGCAGTACTTC. The chain employs TRBV19 and TRBJ2-7; 11 positions agree with TRBD1. Germline V lookup: CDR1 LNHDA, CDR2 SQIVND (reference sequence). Trimming cost V 1 base and J 4 bases; bases outside gene matches: 15. CDR3 length: 19 amino acids. Combining the CDR3 with reference TRBV19 and TRBJ2-7 gives the whole variable domain DGGITQSPKYLFRKEGQNVTLSCEQNLNHDAMYWYRQDPGQGLRLIYYSQIVNDFQKGDIAEGYSVSREKKESFPLTVTSAQKNPTAFYLCASSIGGTGGKKRDYEQYFGPGTRLTVT.

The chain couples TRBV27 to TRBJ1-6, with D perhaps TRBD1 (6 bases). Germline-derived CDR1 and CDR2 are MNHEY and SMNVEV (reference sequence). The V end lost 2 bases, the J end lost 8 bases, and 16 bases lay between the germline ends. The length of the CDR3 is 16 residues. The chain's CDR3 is CASSLRTTGKDSPLHF. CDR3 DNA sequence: TGTGCCAGCAGTTTACGGACAACAGGGAAGGATTCACCCCTCCACTTT.

This chain's CDR3 is CASSEIGEEETQYF. CDR3 coding DNA: TGTGCCAGCAGTGAAATAGGAGAGGAAGAGACCCAGTACTTC. The chain is built from TRBV25-1 and TRBJ2-5; D uncertain. The germline V gene encodes CDR1 MGHDK and CDR2 SYGVNS. This CDR3 region has 14 residues. Deletions cut 2 bases from V and 3 bases from J, with 10 bases between.

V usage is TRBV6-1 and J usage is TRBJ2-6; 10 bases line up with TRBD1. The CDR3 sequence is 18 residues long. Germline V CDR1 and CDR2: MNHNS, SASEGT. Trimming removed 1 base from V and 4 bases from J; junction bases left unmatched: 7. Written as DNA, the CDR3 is TGTGCCAGCAGTGAAGTAAGACAGGGGGCAACGGGGGCCAACGTCCTGACTTTC. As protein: CASSEVRQGATGANVLTF.

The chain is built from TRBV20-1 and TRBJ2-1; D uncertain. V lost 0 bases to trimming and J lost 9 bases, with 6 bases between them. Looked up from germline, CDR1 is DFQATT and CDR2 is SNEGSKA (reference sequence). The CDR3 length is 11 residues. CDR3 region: CSARETVEQFF. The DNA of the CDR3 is TGCAGTGCTAGAGAGACTGTTGAGCAGTTCTTC.

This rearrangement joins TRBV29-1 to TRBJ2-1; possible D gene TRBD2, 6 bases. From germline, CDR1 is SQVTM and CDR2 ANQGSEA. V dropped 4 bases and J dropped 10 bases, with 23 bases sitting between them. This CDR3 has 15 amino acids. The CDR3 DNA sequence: TGCAGCGTTGTAGCGGAGGGCCACGCCCGAACGGAGCAGTTCTTC. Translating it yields CSVVAEGHARTEQFF.

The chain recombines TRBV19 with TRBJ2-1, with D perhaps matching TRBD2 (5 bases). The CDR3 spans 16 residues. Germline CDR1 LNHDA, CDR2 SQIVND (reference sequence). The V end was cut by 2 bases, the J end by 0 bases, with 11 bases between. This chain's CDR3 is CASSIWGESSYNEQFF. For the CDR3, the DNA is TGTGCCAGTAGTATATGGGGAGAGAGCTCCTACAATGAGCAGTTCTTC.

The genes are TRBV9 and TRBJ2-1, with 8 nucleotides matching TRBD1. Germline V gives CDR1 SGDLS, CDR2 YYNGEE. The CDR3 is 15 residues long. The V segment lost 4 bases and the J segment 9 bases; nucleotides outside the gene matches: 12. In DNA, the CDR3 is TGTGCCAGCAGCTTATACCAGGGGGCAACGAGTGAGCAGTTCTTC. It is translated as CASSLYQGATSEQFF.

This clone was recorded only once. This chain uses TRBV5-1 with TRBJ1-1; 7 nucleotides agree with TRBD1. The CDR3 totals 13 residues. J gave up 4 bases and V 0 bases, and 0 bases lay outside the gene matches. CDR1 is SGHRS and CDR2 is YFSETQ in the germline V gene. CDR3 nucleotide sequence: TGCGCCAGCAGCTTGGAGGGGGCCACTGAAGCTTTCTTT. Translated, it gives CASSLEGATEAFF.

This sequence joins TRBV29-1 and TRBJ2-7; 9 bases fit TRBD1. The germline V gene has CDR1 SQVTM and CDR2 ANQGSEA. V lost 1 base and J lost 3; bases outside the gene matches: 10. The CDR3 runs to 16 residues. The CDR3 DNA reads TGCAGCGTTGAAGGGAAAGAGGGACAGGGAGTCTACGAGCAGTACTTC. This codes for CSVEGKEGQGVYEQYF.

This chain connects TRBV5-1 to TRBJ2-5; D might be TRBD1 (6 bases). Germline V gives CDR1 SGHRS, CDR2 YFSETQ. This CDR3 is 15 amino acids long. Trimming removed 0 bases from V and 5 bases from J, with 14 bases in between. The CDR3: CASSLDPGQFETQYF. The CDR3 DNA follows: TGCGCCAGCAGCTTGGACCCCGGACAGTTCGAGACCCAGTACTTC.

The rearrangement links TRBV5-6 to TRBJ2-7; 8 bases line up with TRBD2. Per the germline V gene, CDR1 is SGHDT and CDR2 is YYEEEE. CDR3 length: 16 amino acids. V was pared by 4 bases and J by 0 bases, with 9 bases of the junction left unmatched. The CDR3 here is CASSLSSGLYSYEQYF. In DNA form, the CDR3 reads TGTGCCAGCAGCCTTTCTAGCGGGCTTTACTCCTACGAGCAGTACTTC.

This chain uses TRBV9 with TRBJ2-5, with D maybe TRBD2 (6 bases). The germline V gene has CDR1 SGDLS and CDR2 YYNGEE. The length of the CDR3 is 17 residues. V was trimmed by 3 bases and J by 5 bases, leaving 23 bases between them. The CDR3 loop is CASSGRWGDGRGETQYF. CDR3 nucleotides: TGTGCCAGCAGCGGTCGATGGGGGGACGGTCGTGGGGAGACCCAGTACTTC.